Presented here are 27 T cell receptor beta chains from one specimen sequenced in a study of blood T cell repertoires in COVID-19. Measured with immunoSEQ multiplex PCR; TCRdb has only the in-frame clones, and not every one. The sample contains 150,000 to 200,000 clones, approximately 81% of which appear only once. Sequencing was done on a sample of peripheral blood. All receptors derive from a human donor with acute or convalescent COVID-19. The donor label of this sample is uncertain.

This clone came up a few times. The V and J genes are TRBV29-1 and TRBJ1-2; 7 positions match TRBD1. Trimming removed 4 bases from V and 4 bases from J; junction bases left unmatched: 3. Germline V CDR1 and CDR2: SQVTM, ANQGSEA. The CDR3 totals 12 residues. In nucleotides, the CDR3 is TGCAGCGTTGGGGACAGCGGCTATGGCTACACCTTC. The encoded protein is CSVGDSGYGYTF.

This chain connects TRBV7-3 to TRBJ2-1; 10 nucleotides match TRBD1. The CDR3 is 15 residues long. The germline CDR1 and CDR2 sequences are SGHTA and FQGTGA. Germline trimming cut 5 bases from V and 1 base from J; bases unmatched to any gene: 2. CDR3 region: CASSRDRGSYNEQFF. Written as DNA, the CDR3 is TGTGCCAGCAGCCGGGACAGGGGATCCTACAATGAGCAGTTCTTC.

The chain is built from TRBV24-1 and TRBJ2-3; weak D call: TRBD1 (5 bases). The CDR3 is made up of 15 amino acids. In germline, CDR1 is KGHDR, CDR2 SFDVKD. Deletions cut 6 bases from V and 0 bases from J, with 12 bases between. The CDR3 DNA sequence: TGTGCCACCAGTACCCATGGGGCTAGCACAGATACGCAGTATTTT. Translation: CATSTHGASTDTQYF.

This clone has just a few counts. The chain couples TRBV24-1 to TRBJ2-2, with 7 bases fitting TRBD1. V trimming: 2 bases; J trimming: 5 bases; junction bases outside the gene matches: 7. CDR3 length equals 16 residues. Germline CDR1 is KGHDR and CDR2 is SFDVKD. CDR3 sequence (DNA): TGTGCCACCAGTGATTCCAGACAGGGATGGACCGGGGAGCTGTTTTTT. Its protein product is CATSDSRQGWTGELFF.

The chain recombines TRBV24-1 with TRBJ1-1, with 7 bases matching TRBD1. Germline CDR1 reads KGHDR; CDR2 reads SFDVKD. The CDR3 has 15 amino acids. J lost 11 bases, V lost 3 bases, and 14 bases had no gene match. The CDR3 DNA reads as TGTGCCACCAGTGATACGGGACAGCAAGGGACGGTTGCTTTCTTT. As protein: CATSDTGQQGTVAFF.

The chain combines TRBV19 with TRBJ1-5; 7 nucleotides line up with TRBD1. This CDR3 comprises 15 residues. V was pared by 6 bases and J by 6 bases, with 11 bases of the junction left unmatched. CDR1 is LNHDA and CDR2 is SQIVND in the germline V gene (reference sequence). DNA of the CDR3: TGTGCCAGTAGCGGGCAGGGGGGTATGAGTCAGCCCCAGCATTTT. This sequence encodes CASSGQGGMSQPQHF.

The genes are TRBV19 and TRBJ1-1; TRBD1 aligns across 7 bases. The CDR3 totals 16 residues. V shed 9 bases and J 0 bases; nucleotides not matched to a gene: 13. Germline CDR1 and CDR2: LNHDA and SQIVND (reference sequence). This CDR3 reads CARTYRTGDMNTEAFF. CDR3 DNA: TGTGCCAGGACATATAGGACAGGCGATATGAACACTGAAGCTTTCTTT.

The CDR3 DNA is TGTGCCAGCACCACCCTGACTAGTCCTCGGGAGACCCAGTACTTC. It translates to CASTTLTSPRETQYF. The gene calls are TRBV11-1 and TRBJ2-5, with a weak D call TRBD2 (6 bases). CDR1 SGHAT and CDR2 FQDESV come from the germline V gene (reference sequence). The length of the CDR3 is 15 residues. The V end lost 7 bases, the J end lost 5 bases, and 20 bases lay between the germline ends.

The gene calls are TRBV3-1 (or the pseudogene TRBV3-2) and TRBJ1-1; D is possibly TRBD1 (6 bases). Germline CDR1 LGHDT, CDR2 YNNKEL (reference sequence). The CDR3 is made up of 12 amino acids. The V gene lost 3 bases and the J gene lost 14 bases, with 16 bases spanning the gap. The CDR3 nucleotides are TGTGCCAGCAGCCAGACCGTCGGGACACAATTCTTT. It encodes CASSQTVGTQFF.

The sample holds a few counts of this clone. The rearrangement uses TRBV5-1 and TRBJ2-7, with D maybe TRBD1 (6 bases). The CDR3 spans 16 residues. Trimming removed 0 bases from V and 0 bases from J, with 13 bases in between. The germline CDR1 and CDR2 sequences are SGHRS and YFSETQ. For the CDR3, the DNA is TGCGCCAGCAGCTTGGCCCTGGGGGCCCTCTCCTACGAGCAGTACTTC. Protein: CASSLALGALSYEQYF.

The chain is built from TRBV5-8 and TRBJ1-5; D unclear. V was shortened by 0 bases and J by 9 bases, with 7 bases between the two germline ends. Germline CDR1 and CDR2: SGHTS and YDEGEE. This CDR3 has 12 amino acids. The DNA for the CDR3 is TGTGCCAGCAGCTTGGGTACCGGGCCCCAGCATTTT. Translating it yields CASSLGTGPQHF.

This chain joins TRBV27 and TRBJ1-1; 7 bases fit TRBD1. Germline assignment: CDR1 MNHEY and CDR2 SMNVEV (reference sequence). V lost 9 bases, J lost 8 bases, and 15 bases stayed unmatched. The CDR3 sequence is 14 residues long. In DNA, the CDR3 is TGTGCCAGTAGTCTGGCACAGGGGAGGACCGAAGCTTTCTTT. Amino acid sequence: CASSLAQGRTEAFF.

This clone has a single count. The gene calls are TRBV19 and TRBJ1-1; 8 positions match TRBD1. V lost 3 bases, J lost 1 base, and 4 bases stayed unmatched. Germline V gene sequence: CDR1 LNHDA, CDR2 SQIVND (reference sequence). There are 15 residues in the CDR3. CDR3 protein: CASSILTGGNTEAFF. The CDR3 DNA sequence: TGTGCCAGTAGTATTTTAACAGGGGGGAACACTGAAGCTTTCTTT.

This clone was detected only once. The chain recombines TRBV25-1 with TRBJ1-1, with a tentative D call TRBD1 (6 bases). Germline loops: CDR1 MGHDK, CDR2 SYGVNS. Deletions cut 4 bases from V and 9 bases from J, with 18 bases between. The CDR3 has 14 amino acids. DNA of the CDR3: TGTGCCAGCAGTGCTCAGACAGGATTCTTTCAAGCTTTCTTT. Translated: CASSAQTGFFQAFF.

This chain connects TRBV19 to TRBJ1-6, with 7 bases fitting TRBD1. Unmatched junction bases numbered 10, after V lost 4 bases and J lost 10 bases. The CDR3 length is 15 residues. The germline V gene has CDR1 LNHDA and CDR2 SQIVND (reference sequence). The CDR3 here is CASSKASGGRSPLHF. In DNA form, the CDR3 reads TGTGCCAGTAGTAAGGCCTCAGGGGGACGATCACCCCTCCACTTT.

This clone has a single count. The chain has TRBV11-2 and TRBJ1-2, with 11 positions matching TRBD1. Trimming took 5 bases from V and 8 from J; bases not matched to a gene: 10. Germline lookup yields CDR1 SGHAT and CDR2 FQNNGV. The CDR3 covers 15 residues. DNA for the CDR3: TGTGCCAGCAGCCCCCAAGGACAGGGGGCGGGAGGCTACACCTTC. Protein: CASSPQGQGAGGYTF.

The V and J genes are TRBV19 and TRBJ1-4; a possible D gene is TRBD1 (5 bases). Germline lookup yields CDR1 LNHDA and CDR2 SQIVND (reference sequence). V lost 5 bases, J lost 8 bases, and 21 bases lay in between. The CDR3 is 16 residues long. CDR3 nucleotides: TGTGCCAGTAGTCCTACAGGATTGGGGCGTGGGGAAAAACTGTTTTTT. This translates into CASSPTGLGRGEKLFF.

The chain couples TRBV5-1 to TRBJ1-1; 8 bases agree with TRBD1. CDR3 size: 15 residues. The germline gives CDR1 SGHRS, CDR2 YFSETQ. The J segment lost 1 base and the V segment lost 1 base, leaving 3 bases of the junction unmatched. The CDR3: CASSLKDRGNTEAFF. CDR3 nucleotide sequence: TGCGCCAGCAGCTTGAAAGACAGGGGGAACACTGAAGCTTTCTTT.

The chain carries TRBV2 and TRBJ2-3; 10 nucleotides line up with TRBD1. V gave up 6 bases and J gave up 5 bases; unmatched junction bases: 11. Germline assignment: CDR1 SNHLY and CDR2 FYNNEI. The CDR3 has 16 amino acids. The chain's CDR3 is CASRRQSTGGRDTQYF. The CDR3 DNA reads TGTGCCAGCAGACGCCAATCGACAGGGGGCAGAGATACGCAGTATTTT. Drawing the rest from reference TRBV2 and TRBJ2-3, the complete variable domain is EPEVTQTPSHQVTQMGQEVILRCVPISNHLYFYWYRQILGQKVEFLVSFYNNEISEKSEIFDDQFSVERPDGSNFTLKIRSTKLEDSAMYFCASRRQSTGGRDTQYFGPGTRLTVL.

This chain connects TRBV4-1 to TRBJ1-3; tentatively, D is TRBD1 (5 bases). The CDR3 length is 16 residues. CDR1 is MGHRA and CDR2 is YSYEKL in the germline V gene. V lost 2 bases and J 4 bases, leaving 15 bases between the germline ends. This chain's CDR3 is CASSQKGLESGNTIYF. CDR3 bases: TGCGCCAGCAGCCAAAAGGGGTTGGAATCCGGAAACACCATATATTTT.

The V and J genes are TRBV27 and TRBJ1-2, with D hard to call. CDR1 MNHEY and CDR2 SMNVEV come from the germline V gene (reference sequence). The CDR3 loop spans 16 amino acids. Trimming shortened V by 5 bases and J by 6 bases, and 22 bases separated the two germline ends. The CDR3 DNA is TGTGCCAGCAGTCGTGAGGGAATGGACCCCCGACATGGCTACACCTTC. Protein sequence: CASSREGMDPRHGYTF.

This chain connects TRBV5-1 to TRBJ1-1; 7 bases line up with TRBD1. The V gene end was trimmed by 4 bases and the J gene end by 1 base; junction bases not matched to a gene: 4. Germline V gives CDR1 SGHRS, CDR2 YFSETQ. This CDR3 region has 14 residues. CDR3 bases: TGCGCCAGCAGCGAGAGGACAGGGAACACTGAAGCTTTCTTT. Its translation is CASSERTGNTEAFF.

The V call is TRBV3-1 (or the pseudogene TRBV3-2), the J call TRBJ2-7, with D maybe TRBD2 (5 bases). V was pared by 4 bases and J by 4 bases, with 8 bases between. From germline, CDR1 is LGHDT and CDR2 YNNKEL (reference sequence). The CDR3 loop spans 12 amino acids. The CDR3 protein is CASSRSGYEQYF. As DNA, the CDR3 is TGTGCCAGCAGCCGTTCGGGGTACGAGCAGTACTTC.

The chain couples TRBV7-2 to TRBJ2-7; 8 nucleotides agree with TRBD1. The V segment lost 3 bases and the J segment 0 bases; nucleotides outside the gene matches: 4. The CDR3 is 15 residues long. Germline CDR1 and CDR2: SGHTA and FQGNSA. As DNA, the CDR3 is TGTGCCAGCAGCTTTCCCGGGACAGGCTCCTACGAGCAGTACTTC. Translated, it gives CASSFPGTGSYEQYF.

This chain links TRBV30 with TRBJ1-1, with no clear D. Germline CDR1 and CDR2: GTSNPN and SVGIG (reference sequence). The length of the CDR3 is 12 residues. Trimming took off 2 bases at V and 5 bases at J, with 9 bases between the two ends. CDR3 coding DNA: TGTGCCTGGAGTCCTTCTAGGACTGAAGCTTTCTTT. It encodes CAWSPSRTEAFF.

This clone was counted once. This chain connects TRBV14 to TRBJ1-2; D perhaps matches TRBD1 (5 bases). The V gene lost 3 bases and the J gene lost 4 bases, with 15 bases spanning the gap. CDR3 length: 15 amino acids. Germline loops: CDR1 SGHDN, CDR2 FVKESK. The CDR3 region is CASSQSTGGFYGYTF. DNA of the CDR3: TGTGCCAGCAGCCAGTCAACGGGGGGGTTCTATGGCTACACCTTC. Drawing the rest from reference TRBV14 and TRBJ1-2, the complete variable domain is EAGVTQFPSHSVIEKGQTVTLRCDPISGHDNLYWYRRVMGKEIKFLLHFVKESKQDESGMPNNRFLAERTGGTYSTLKVQPAELEDSGVYFCASSQSTGGFYGYTFGSGTRLTVV.

The V and J genes are TRBV25-1 and TRBJ2-3; weak D call: TRBD1 (6 bases). The CDR3 runs to 14 residues. Germline V gives CDR1 MGHDK, CDR2 SYGVNS. Trimming stripped 3 bases from V and 6 bases from J, with 13 bases between. CDR3 DNA sequence: TGTGCCAGCAGTGACCCCTACAGGGTTGATACGCAGTATTTT. As protein: CASSDPYRVDTQYF.